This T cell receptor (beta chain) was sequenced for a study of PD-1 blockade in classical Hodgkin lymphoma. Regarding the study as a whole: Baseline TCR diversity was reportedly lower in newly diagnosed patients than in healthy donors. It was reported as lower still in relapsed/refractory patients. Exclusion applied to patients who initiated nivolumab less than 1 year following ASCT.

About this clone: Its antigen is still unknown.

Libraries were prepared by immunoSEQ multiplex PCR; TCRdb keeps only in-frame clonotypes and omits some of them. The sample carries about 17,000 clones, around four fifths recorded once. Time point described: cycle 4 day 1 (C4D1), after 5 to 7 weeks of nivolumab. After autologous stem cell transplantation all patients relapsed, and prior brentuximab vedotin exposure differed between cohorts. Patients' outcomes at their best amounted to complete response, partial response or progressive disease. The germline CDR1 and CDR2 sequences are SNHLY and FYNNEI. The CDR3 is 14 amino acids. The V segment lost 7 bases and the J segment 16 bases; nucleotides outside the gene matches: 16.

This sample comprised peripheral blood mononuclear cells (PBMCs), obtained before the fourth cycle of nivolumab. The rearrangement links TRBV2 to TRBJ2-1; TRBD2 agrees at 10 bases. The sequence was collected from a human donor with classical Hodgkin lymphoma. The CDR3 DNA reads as TGTGCCAGCAAGTCGAGGTCCCAGCGGGGGGGCCTTTTCTTC. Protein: CASKSRSQRGGLFF.